These 18 T cell receptor beta chains came from one sample sequenced in a study of graft-versus-host responses after intestinal transplantation. Produced via immunoSEQ multiplex PCR; TCRdb's table is partial and in-frame only. The sample records fewer than 25,000 clones, approximately 39% being singletons. The source was alloreactive CD4+ T cells from a mixed lymphocyte reaction culture, collected before transplantation. Subset of the sample: CFSE-low proliferating T cells sorted from roughly 6-day pre-transplant mixed lymphocyte reaction (GvH or HvG direction). The origin of the receptors is a human patient who was an organ donor for intestinal transplantation.

The chain employs TRBV18 and TRBJ2-1; 7 nucleotides agree with TRBD1. Germline values: CDR1 KGHSH, CDR2 LQKENI. This CDR3 contains 15 residues. V gave up 4 bases and J gave up 1 base; unmatched junction bases: 4. The CDR3 bases are TGTGCCAGCTCACTCGGGACAGCTTCCTACAATGAGCAGTTCTTC. Translation gives CASSLGTASYNEQFF.

This clone was recorded a few times. This sequence joins TRBV27 and TRBJ1-4; maybe TRBD1 (5 bases). The CDR3 extends over 15 amino acids. V shed 3 bases and J shed 3 bases, with 11 bases lying between them. CDR1 is MNHEY, CDR2 SMNVEV, per germline (reference sequence). CDR3 DNA sequence: TGTGCCAGCAGTTTTCGAAGGGGATCTAATGAAAAACTGTTTTTT. As protein: CASSFRRGSNEKLFF.

This clone appeared a few times. The rearrangement joins TRBV20-1 to TRBJ2-5; D not resolved. V lost 6 bases, J lost 2 bases, and 4 bases lay in between. Germline CDR1 DFQATT, CDR2 SNEGSKA (reference sequence). The CDR3 length is 10 residues. CDR3 in amino acids: CSAKQETQYF. The CDR3 DNA reads TGCAGTGCCAAACAAGAGACCCAGTACTTC.

This sequence joins TRBV5-4 and TRBJ2-6; 8 bases are a match to TRBD1. The CDR3 has 16 amino acids. CDR1 and CDR2 (germline): SGHNT, YYREEE (reference sequence). V dropped 4 bases and J dropped 2; count of bases not matched to a gene: 5. The chain's CDR3 is CASSPDRATGANVLTF. In DNA, the CDR3 is TGTGCCAGCAGCCCGGACAGGGCCACTGGGGCCAACGTCCTGACTTTC.

This clone occurred a few times. The CDR3 DNA is TGCGCCAGCAGCCGAGACCCGGGAGCCTCCTACGAGCAGTACTTC. This codes for CASSRDPGASYEQYF. The V gene is TRBV5-1, the J gene TRBJ2-7; D perhaps matches TRBD2 (6 bases). The V gene lost 4 bases and the J gene lost 0 bases, with 14 bases spanning the gap. CDR3 length: 15 residues. Germline V gene sequence: CDR1 SGHRS, CDR2 YFSETQ.

The chain joins TRBV5-1 to TRBJ2-7; 8 bases match TRBD1. CDR1 and CDR2 (germline): SGHRS, YFSETQ. V shed 3 bases and J 2 bases; nucleotides not matched to a gene: 10. CDR3 length: 16 residues. Here the CDR3 reads CASSWGAGTGTYEQYF. In DNA, the CDR3 is TGCGCCAGCAGCTGGGGGGCCGGGACAGGAACCTACGAGCAGTACTTC. The entire variable domain, with the rest obtained from reference TRBV5-1 and TRBJ2-7, is as follows: KAGVTQTPRYLIKTRGQQVTLSCSPISGHRSVSWYQQTPGQGLQFLFEYFSETQRNKGNFPGRFSGRQFSNSRSEMNVSTLELGDSALYLCASSWGAGTGTYEQYFGPGTRLTVT.

The chain is built from TRBV4-3 and TRBJ1-2, with D tentatively TRBD1 (6 bases). CDR1 is LGHNA, CDR2 YSLEER, per germline. The CDR3 extends over 17 amino acids. V was shortened by 0 bases and J by 4 bases, with 18 bases between the two germline ends. CDR3 loop: CASSQEVGTGIVYGYTF. In nucleotides, the CDR3 is TGCGCCAGCAGCCAAGAAGTAGGAACAGGGATCGTCTATGGCTACACCTTC.

J is TRBJ2-2 and V is TRBV27, with unresolved D. This CDR3 contains 14 residues. V gave up 6 bases and J gave up 3 bases, with 11 bases separating them. Germline V CDR1 and CDR2: MNHEY, SMNVEV (reference sequence). The CDR3: CASRSSGYTGELFF. The CDR3 DNA is TGTGCCAGCAGGAGTTCAGGATACACCGGGGAGCTGTTTTTT.

The rearrangement links TRBV7-2 to TRBJ2-7, with TRBD2 matching 9 bases. CDR1 is SGHTA, CDR2 FQGNSA, per germline. Trimming at V came to 1 base and at J to 1 base, leaving 2 bases not matched to a gene. The CDR3 sequence is 15 residues long. The CDR3 nucleotides read TGTGCCAGCAGCTTAGAACTAGCGGGTTCCTACGAGCAGTACTTC. Its protein product is CASSLELAGSYEQYF.

The chain uses TRBV5-6 and TRBJ2-5; D gene ambiguous. From germline, CDR1 is SGHDT and CDR2 YYEEEE. CDR3 length equals 14 residues. Trimming shortened V by 4 bases and J by 3 bases, and 13 bases separated the two germline ends. The CDR3 DNA reads TGTGCCAGCAGCCTAACCCGAACCGAAGAGACCCAGTACTTC. Amino acids: CASSLTRTEETQYF.

The chain links TRBV5-6 to TRBJ1-1; maybe TRBD1 (6 bases). Germline CDR1 is SGHDT and CDR2 is YYEEEE. V dropped 2 bases and J dropped 6 bases, with 20 bases sitting between them. There are 16 residues in the CDR3. CDR3 region: CASSLPGPWGGPEAFF. The CDR3 DNA reads as TGTGCCAGCAGCTTACCCGGACCTTGGGGGGGGCCTGAAGCTTTCTTT.

The rearrangement links TRBV20-1 to TRBJ2-7, with no clear D. V lost 5 bases, J lost 5 bases, and 10 bases lay in between. The CDR3 runs to 11 residues. The germline CDR1 and CDR2 sequences are DFQATT and SNEGSKA (reference sequence). CDR3 nucleotides: TGCAGTGCTGAGGTAGGGCACGAGCAGTACTTC. Translation: CSAEVGHEQYF.

The table lists this clone with a few counts. The chain combines TRBV6-5 with TRBJ2-3; 10 bases align to TRBD1. In germline, CDR1 is MNHEY, CDR2 SVGAGI. After removal of 8 bases from V and 7 bases from J, the junction contained 9 bases not matched to a gene. The CDR3 spans 14 residues. CDR3 nucleotide sequence: TGTGCCAGCCGCAGGAGGGGACAGGGGAATACGCAGTATTTT. Translation gives CASRRRGQGNTQYF.

The rearrangement joins TRBV30 to TRBJ2-7, with D perhaps TRBD2 (5 bases). Trimming took 1 base from V and 2 from J, leaving 9 bases between them. Germline CDR1 reads GTSNPN; CDR2 reads SVGIG (reference sequence). CDR3 size: 13 residues. As DNA, the CDR3 is TGTGCCTGGAGTGCAGAGACTACCTACGAGCAGTACTTC. Protein: CAWSAETTYEQYF.

The CDR3 is CASSRDRVYEQYF. The CDR3 nucleotides are TGTGCCAGCAGCCGGGACAGGGTATACGAGCAGTACTTC. The rearrangement uses TRBV7-2 and TRBJ2-7; TRBD1 matches at 9 bases. With 5 bases clipped from V and 4 bases from J, the junction kept 3 bases outside the gene matches. This CDR3 region has 13 residues. Germline lookup yields CDR1 SGHTA and CDR2 FQGNSA.

V gene TRBV10-3 combines with J gene TRBJ2-1; maybe TRBD1 (6 bases). Germline CDR1 is ENHRY and CDR2 is SYGVKD. CDR3 length: 15 amino acids. Deletions cut 0 bases from V and 4 bases from J, with 10 bases between. In DNA form, the CDR3 reads TGTGCCATCAGTGAGTCTACAGGGAGATACAATGAGCAGTTCTTC. The encoded protein is CAISESTGRYNEQFF.

In its sample, this clone was seen once. V gene TRBV10-3 combines with J gene TRBJ2-5; D remains ambiguous. Germline assignment: CDR1 ENHRY and CDR2 SYGVKD. The CDR3 runs 13 residues. Trimming removed 4 bases from V and 5 bases from J, with 11 bases in between. CDR3 protein: CAISVIAVETQYF. CDR3 coding DNA: TGTGCCATCAGTGTTATCGCGGTGGAGACCCAGTACTTC.

This clone was recorded a few times. The rearrangement links TRBV6-6 to TRBJ1-4, with D possibly being TRBD1 (5 bases). The V gene lost 2 bases and the J gene lost 8 bases, with 12 bases spanning the gap. Germline V gene lookup returns CDR1 MNHNY and CDR2 SVGAGI (reference sequence). There are 14 residues in the CDR3. CDR3 bases: TGTGCCAGCAGTTACACGGCAGGGTGGGAAAAACTGTTTTTT. Amino acid sequence: CASSYTAGWEKLFF.